The rows below give T cell receptor beta chains drawn from one sample of a study of T cell clonotyping in hematopoietic cell transplantation. Clones were sequenced by immunoSEQ multiplex PCR, and TCRdb holds only the in-frame ones, with some missing. The table lists over 9,500 clones, approximately 65% of them singletons. Sequencing was performed on peripheral blood mononuclear cells, taken 180 days after allogeneic stem cell transplant. The receptors originated from a male patient aged 60 to 75 who had an allogeneic stem cell transplant from an unrelated donor, so the T cells may come from the graft donor. Some clones in this sample may be carry-over from other donors' samples. Both conserved end residues are part of each CDR3. The D gene is left open where the match is weak. Clone size is stated in some rows and not others, as once, few, many or a class when expanded.

>-|-|TRBV28|TRBJ2-6
TGTGCCAGCACGGAGGGGGCGGCTGGGGCCAACGTCCTGACTTTC
CASTEGAAGANVLTF
>-|TRBD1|TRBV28|TRBJ1-4
TGTGCCAGCAGTTGGGACAGACAAACGGAAAAACTGTTTTTT
CASSWDRQTEKLFF
>few|TRBD1|TRBV30|TRBJ1-2
TGTGCCTGGAGCTGGGGACAGAGAGACTATGGCTACACCTTC
CAWSWGQRDYGYTF
>-|-|TRBV5-1|TRBJ2-5
TGCGCCAGCAGCTTTGACAGCTCAGGGACCCAGTACTTC
CASSFDSSGTQYF
>-|-|TRBV29-1|TRBJ2-5
TGCAGCGTTGAATCCCCTCTGGAGGGGACCCAGTACTTC
CSVESPLEGTQYF
>few|TRBD1|TRBV2|TRBJ1-5
TGTGCCAGCAGTGAAGAAGGGACAGGGGGTAATCAGCCCCAGCATTTT
CASSEEGTGGNQPQHF
>-|-|TRBV10-1|TRBJ1-4
TGCGCCAGCACCGGGGCGGGGTCTGCAACTAATGAAAAACTGTTTTTT
CASTGAGSATNEKLFF
>-|-|TRBV14|TRBJ2-7
TGTGCCAGCAGCCGCGGACTGGCAGCTTACGAGCAGTACTTC
CASSRGLAAYEQYF
>-|TRBD1|TRBV19|TRBJ2-3
TGTGCCAGTAGGCGGGACAGGGACTTAGATACGCAGTATTTT
CASRRDRDLDTQYF
>few|-|TRBV4-2|TRBJ2-1
TGTGCCAGCAGCCCCTTGAGGAGGGGGGATGAGCAGTTCTTC
CASSPLRRGDEQFF
>-|-|TRBV5-6|TRBJ2-1
TGTGCCAGCAGCGTTAGCCTAACGCAGTTCTTC
CASSVSLTQFF
>few|TRBD2|TRBV7-2|TRBJ2-1
TGTGCCAGCAGCTTGCGGGGGAACAATGAGCAGTTCTTC
CASSLRGNNEQFF
>-|-|TRBV11-2|TRBJ1-2
TGTGCCAGCAGCTTAGTTGGCAGCCGGGATGAGGGCTACACCTTC
CASSLVGSRDEGYTF
>-|-|TRBV29-1|TRBJ1-2
TGCAGCGTTGAACTTGACGGAGGGCCTGGGAGCTACACCTTC
CSVELDGGPGSYTF
>-|-|TRBV30|TRBJ1-1
TGTGCCTGGAGAGACGACCGGACAACCCGGGCTTTCTTT
CAWRDDRTTRAFF
>-|-|TRBV5-4|TRBJ1-2
TGTGCCAGCAGCCAAGGGGTAACCAGACACTATGGCTACACCTTC
CASSQGVTRHYGYTF
>-|-|TRBV6-5|TRBJ2-7
TGTGCCAGCAGTTACGGACAAGACAGCGCCTTCTACGAGCAGTACTTC
CASSYGQDSAFYEQYF
>-|TRBD1|TRBV19|TRBJ2-3
TGTGCCAGTAGTAGACAGGGACCTATTAGCACAGATACGCAGTATTTT
CASSRQGPISTDTQYF
>-|TRBD2|TRBV9|TRBJ2-7
TGTGCCAGCAGCGAGACTAGCGGGACTTCCTACGAGCAGTACTTC
CASSETSGTSYEQYF
>-|-|TRBV28|TRBJ2-2
TGTGCCAGCAGTCCGGGACACACGAACACCGGGGAGCTGTTTTTT
CASSPGHTNTGELFF
>-|-|TRBV25-1|TRBJ2-2
TGTGCCAGCAGTTTCACCGGGGAGCTGTTTTTT
CASSFTGELFF
>-|TRBD1|TRBV25-1|TRBJ1-3
TGTGCCAGCGGCGGGATCGGACAGGGGGTCGAAGGAAACACCATATATTTT
CASGGIGQGVEGNTIYF
>-|-|TRBV30|TRBJ1-5
TGTGCCTGGAGTGTACTGGGCCAGAGCAATCAGCCCCAGCATTTT
CAWSVLGQSNQPQHF
>-|-|TRBV27|TRBJ1-1
TGTGCCAGCAGTTTTTTCGGACGCACTGAAGCTTTCTTT
CASSFFGRTEAFF
>-|-|TRBV30|TRBJ2-7
TGTGCCTGGAGCCGTGCCTACGAGCAGTACTTC
CAWSRAYEQYF
>-|TRBD1|TRBV4-1|TRBJ2-7
TGCGCCAGCAGCCAAGCGGACAGGGGGCACCAGCGGCAGTACTTC
CASSQADRGHQRQYF
>-|-|TRBV6-4|TRBJ1-6
TGTGCCAGCAGTGAAGGGACTAATTCACCCCTCCACTTT
CASSEGTNSPLHF
>-|TRBD1|TRBV29-1|TRBJ2-5
TGCAGCGTTTCCTTACAGGGGTTACAAGAGACCCAGTACTTC
CSVSLQGLQETQYF
>-|TRBD2|TRBV7-9|TRBJ2-1
TGTGCCAGCAGCTTAAACGCGGGAGACAATGAGCAGTTCTTC
CASSLNAGDNEQFF
>-|TRBD2|TRBV30|TRBJ2-7
TGTGCCTGGAGTGTACGTAAGGGACTAGCGGGAGTTTCCTCCGAGCAGTACTTC
CAWSVRKGLAGVSSEQYF
>-|TRBD1|TRBV19|TRBJ1-2
TGTGCCAGTAGTATCGCCCAGGGGGCAGGCGGCTACACCTTC
CASSIAQGAGGYTF